Listed here are 30 T cell receptor beta chains from one sample, sequenced in a study of lymphopenia after photon versus proton radiotherapy. The repertoire was sequenced with immunoSEQ multiplex PCR; TCRdb's copy has only in-frame clones and lacks some. The table includes 25,000 to 30,000 clones, roughly four fifths detected once. The sequences come from peripheral blood, collected from a patient treated with photon-based radiotherapy. These TCRs come from a woman in her 50s with pancreatic cancer.

This clone was found a few times. This rearrangement joins TRBV7-2 to TRBJ2-3, with D unresolved. Germline V gene data show CDR1 as SGHTA and CDR2 as FQGNSA. The CDR3 totals 14 residues. Trimming shortened V by 1 base and J by 4 bases, and 9 bases separated the two germline ends. The CDR3 DNA reads as TGTGCCAGCAGCTTAGGCAGGAGCCCAGATACGCAGTATTTT. This codes for CASSLGRSPDTQYF.

The chain recombines TRBV4-3 with TRBJ1-3; D gene unclear. Trimming pared 0 bases from V and 2 bases from J, leaving 2 bases between. Germline CDR1 LGHNA, CDR2 YSLEER. The CDR3 is made up of 13 amino acids. The CDR3 reads CASSQDTGNTIYF. The CDR3 DNA is TGCGCCAGCAGCCAAGATACTGGAAACACCATATATTTT.

The chain links TRBV25-1 to TRBJ2-1; D is perhaps TRBD2 (6 bases). There are 15 residues in the CDR3. Germline lookup yields CDR1 MGHDK and CDR2 SYGVNS. Trimming shortened V by 3 bases and J by 7 bases, and 16 bases separated the two germline ends. The CDR3 region has the DNA TGTGCCAGCAGTGACCCTAGAGGGGCGGGGAATGAGCAGTTCTTC. Its protein product is CASSDPRGAGNEQFF. Based on the CDR3 plus reference TRBV25-1 and TRBJ2-1, the full variable domain is EADIYQTPRYLVIGTGKKITLECSQTMGHDKMYWYQQDPGMELHLIHYSYGVNSTEKGDLSSESTVSRIRTEHFPLTLESARPSHTSQYLCASSDPRGAGNEQFFGPGTRLTVL.

This chain connects TRBV28 to TRBJ2-4; 11 nucleotides agree with TRBD1. The CDR3 totals 15 residues. With V trimmed by 5 bases and J by 6 bases, 6 bases remained unmatched. CDR1 MDHEN and CDR2 SYDVKM come from the germline V gene. CDR3 sequence: CASSLPGTGGNIQYF. CDR3 DNA sequence: TGTGCCAGCAGTCTTCCCGGGACAGGGGGAAACATTCAGTACTTC.

V and J are TRBV4-1 and TRBJ2-7; TRBD2 might be the D (5 bases). Trimming pared 0 bases from V and 7 bases from J, leaving 19 bases between. From germline, CDR1 is MGHRA and CDR2 YSYEKL. CDR3 length equals 16 residues. In nucleotides, the CDR3 is TGCGCCAGCAGCCAAGATTCCCTAGCCTACCAAGGGGAGCAGTACTTC. This encodes CASSQDSLAYQGEQYF.

V usage is TRBV5-4 and J usage is TRBJ1-1, with 11 bases lining up with TRBD1. Unmatched junction bases numbered 6, after V lost 5 bases and J lost 3 bases. Germline CDR1 reads SGHNT; CDR2 reads YYREEE (reference sequence). This CDR3 is built from 15 residues. The CDR3 loop reads CASRSRDRGDTEAFF. The CDR3 DNA follows: TGTGCCAGCAGATCCCGGGACAGGGGGGACACTGAAGCTTTCTTT.

This clone was counted a single time. This chain joins TRBV9 and TRBJ1-1; D is unresolved. The CDR3 covers 13 residues. Germline CDR1 reads SGDLS; CDR2 reads YYNGEE. Trimming left V 0 bases short and J 5 bases short, with 8 bases between. The CDR3 DNA is TGTGCCAGCAGCGTAGGGGTGTTAACTGAAGCTTTCTTT. Its protein is CASSVGVLTEAFF.

The chain uses TRBV6-5 and TRBJ2-7; 10 bases are shared with TRBD2. The CDR3 loop spans 14 amino acids. Germline CDR1 and CDR2: MNHEY and SVGAGI. V shed 6 bases and J 4 bases; nucleotides not matched to a gene: 6. In DNA, the CDR3 is TGTGCCAGCAGGGGGGAACTAGCGGGATACGAGCAGTACTTC. Translating it yields CASRGELAGYEQYF.

V and J are TRBV7-9 and TRBJ1-2; D uncertain. The germline V gene has CDR1 SEHNR and CDR2 FQNEAQ (reference sequence). V lost 2 bases and J 6 bases, leaving 7 bases between the germline ends. The length of the CDR3 is 12 residues. The CDR3 nucleotides are TGTGCCAGCAGCTTAACAAAGGATGGCTACACCTTC. Its protein product is CASSLTKDGYTF.

The chain recombines TRBV7-2 with TRBJ2-5; a weak D match, TRBD2 (5 bases). The J call may be wrong; the DNA end is better matched by TRBJ2-7. Germline V gene sequence: CDR1 SGHTA, CDR2 FQGNSA. The CDR3 sequence is 15 residues long. The CDR3 coding sequence is TGTGCCAGCAGCTTAGAGCGGAGTGGGAAATACGAGCAGTACTTC. Amino acid sequence: CASSLERSGKYEQYF.

The V call is TRBV2, the J call TRBJ2-1; D could derive from TRBD1 or TRBD2 (6 bases each). CDR3 size: 13 residues. Germline CDR1 and CDR2: SNHLY and FYNNEI. V was clipped by 6 bases and J by 10 bases, with 16 bases between them. The CDR3 spells CASSKGEVAEQFF. The CDR3 DNA follows: TGTGCCAGCAGCAAGGGGGAGGTTGCGGAGCAGTTCTTC. Full variable domain (remainder filled in from reference TRBV2 and TRBJ2-1): EPEVTQTPSHQVTQMGQEVILRCVPISNHLYFYWYRQILGQKVEFLVSFYNNEISEKSEIFDDQFSVERPDGSNFTLKIRSTKLEDSAMYFCASSKGEVAEQFFGPGTRLTVL.

The genes are TRBV7-2 and TRBJ2-7, with a possible D match to TRBD1 (5 bases). The CDR3 has 12 amino acids. The V end lost 5 bases, the J end lost 1 base, and 6 bases lay between the germline ends. The germline gives CDR1 SGHTA, CDR2 FQGNSA. CDR3 in DNA: TGTGCCAGCAGCCGACAGTCCTACGAGCAGTACTTC. It translates to CASSRQSYEQYF.

This sequence joins TRBV9 and TRBJ1-2; D may be TRBD1 (5 bases). CDR3 size: 14 residues. Germline V CDR1 and CDR2: SGDLS, YYNGEE. V was pared by 0 bases and J by 4 bases, with 10 bases between. CDR3 coding DNA: TGTGCCAGCAGCGTAGAGGAGGGGAGCTATGGCTACACCTTC. It specifies CASSVEEGSYGYTF.

This chain connects TRBV27 to TRBJ2-5; the match to TRBD2 covers 9 bases. J gave up 1 base and V 2 bases, and 2 bases lay outside the gene matches. The CDR3 is 15 amino acids. Germline loops: CDR1 MNHEY, CDR2 SMNVEV (reference sequence). CDR3 sequence reads: CASSLTSGFQETQYF. DNA of the CDR3: TGTGCCAGCAGTTTAACTAGCGGGTTCCAAGAGACCCAGTACTTC.

The chain employs TRBV7-6 and TRBJ1-2, with 10 bases identical to TRBD1. The V segment lost 1 base and the J segment 4 bases; nucleotides outside the gene matches: 3. Germline CDR1 is SGHVS and CDR2 is FNYEAQ. The CDR3 runs 15 residues. In DNA form, the CDR3 reads TGTGCCAGCAGCTTAGGACAGGGGGCCAGCTATGGCTACACCTTC. This gives the protein CASSLGQGASYGYTF.

V and J are TRBV28 and TRBJ2-5; weak D call: TRBD1 (5 bases). The CDR3 is 16 residues long. CDR1 is MDHEN and CDR2 is SYDVKM in the germline V gene. Trimming cost V 3 bases and J 4 bases, with 18 bases left between them. The CDR3 sequence: CASSFPRTGLTETQYF. The CDR3 DNA sequence: TGTGCCAGCAGTTTCCCTAGAACAGGCCTAACAGAGACCCAGTACTTC.

The chain joins TRBV28 to TRBJ1-5; TRBD1 is a possible D gene (5 bases). The CDR3 extends over 16 amino acids. V dropped 10 bases and J dropped 3 bases, with 22 bases sitting between them. The germline V gene encodes CDR1 MDHEN and CDR2 SYDVKM. The CDR3: CATTPRGSEANQPQHF. The CDR3 DNA is TGTGCCACCACCCCTCGGGGGAGTGAGGCCAATCAGCCCCAGCATTTT.

The gene calls are TRBV19 and TRBJ1-1, with unresolved D. This CDR3 contains 13 residues. V gave up 3 bases and J gave up 1 base, with 6 bases separating them. Germline lookup yields CDR1 LNHDA and CDR2 SQIVND (reference sequence). The CDR3 coding sequence is TGTGCCAGTAGTATGTCGGGGAACACTGAAGCTTTCTTT. It yields the protein CASSMSGNTEAFF.

The chain has TRBV5-1 and TRBJ2-7; the D gene is possibly TRBD1 (6 bases). The V gene lost 4 bases and the J gene lost 6 bases, with 20 bases spanning the gap. The length of the CDR3 is 15 residues. The V gene's germline CDR1 is SGHRS and CDR2 YFSETQ. CDR3 residues: CASSPSGQPSSEQYF. The CDR3 DNA reads as TGCGCCAGCAGCCCCTCGGGACAACCAAGCTCCGAGCAGTACTTC.

The chain links TRBV19 to TRBJ1-5, with D maybe TRBD1 (6 bases). V lost 4 bases and J 0 bases, leaving 13 bases between the germline ends. CDR3 length: 16 amino acids. From germline, CDR1 is LNHDA and CDR2 SQIVND (reference sequence). CDR3 sequence reads: CASSTTGTYSNQPQHF. CDR3 DNA: TGTGCCAGTAGTACTACAGGGACGTATAGCAATCAGCCCCAGCATTTT.

The CDR3: CASNGQGPNYEQYF. The CDR3 DNA sequence: TGTGCCAGCAACGGACAGGGGCCCAACTACGAGCAGTACTTC. The chain uses TRBV5-6 and TRBJ2-7; 9 nucleotides agree with TRBD1. In germline, CDR1 is SGHDT, CDR2 YYEEEE. The CDR3 runs to 14 residues. The V gene end was trimmed by 6 bases and the J gene end by 3 bases; junction bases not matched to a gene: 7.

V is TRBV9 and J is TRBJ2-5; D is undetermined. The ends were cut back, 0 bases at V and 1 base at J, with 19 bases in the middle. The CDR3 sequence is 18 residues long. Germline V gene lookup returns CDR1 SGDLS and CDR2 YYNGEE. The chain's CDR3 is CASSVGTTSTTRQETQYF. The CDR3 bases are TGTGCCAGCAGCGTAGGAACGACCTCGACCACCCGCCAAGAGACCCAGTACTTC.

The V gene is TRBV5-1, the J gene TRBJ2-7; D possibly matches TRBD1 or TRBD2 (7 bases each). The V gene lost 4 bases and the J gene lost 6 bases, with 23 bases spanning the gap. The CDR3 extends over 16 amino acids. CDR1 and CDR2 from the germline V gene are SGHRS and YFSETQ. CDR3 sequence reads: CASSQGRGPDEGEQYF. CDR3 DNA sequence: TGCGCCAGCAGCCAGGGGAGGGGGCCCGACGAGGGCGAGCAGTACTTC.

This clone appeared a few times. This rearrangement joins TRBV19 to TRBJ2-3, with a tentative D call TRBD1 (6 bases). The CDR3 is made up of 15 amino acids. V shed 8 bases and J shed 0 bases, with 15 bases lying between them. CDR1 and CDR2 (germline): LNHDA, SQIVND (reference sequence). The DNA for the CDR3 is TGTGCCAGTCGGGTATACAGGGAGAGCACAGATACGCAGTATTTT. This codes for CASRVYRESTDTQYF.

The rearrangement links TRBV5-6 to TRBJ2-3; D ambiguous. The germline V gene has CDR1 SGHDT and CDR2 YYEEEE. Trimming stripped 1 base from V and 7 bases from J, with 10 bases between. The CDR3 sequence is 13 residues long. The chain's CDR3 is CASSLSGVNTQYF. As DNA, the CDR3 is TGTGCCAGCAGCTTGTCGGGTGTGAATACGCAGTATTTT.

The rearrangement uses TRBV2 and TRBJ2-1; 7 nucleotides line up with TRBD2. V was clipped by 7 bases and J by 10 bases; unmatched bases: 13. CDR3 size: 14 residues. Germline V gives CDR1 SNHLY, CDR2 FYNNEI. CDR3 residues: CASISGPRSGEQFF. CDR3 bases: TGTGCCAGCATTAGCGGGCCGAGGTCCGGCGAGCAGTTCTTC.

This clone was counted only a few times. This rearrangement joins TRBV28 to TRBJ1-3; 9 bases line up with TRBD1. CDR3 length: 17 residues. Germline V lookup: CDR1 MDHEN, CDR2 SYDVKM. V gave up 6 bases and J gave up 3 bases; unmatched junction bases: 12. Here the CDR3 DNA reads TGTGCCAGCAGCCTGGGACAGGGAGATTTTTTTGGAAACACCATATATTTT. As protein: CASSLGQGDFFGNTIYF. Together with reference TRBV28 and TRBJ1-3, the CDR3 gives the full variable domain: DVKVTQSSRYLVKRTGEKVFLECVQDMDHENMFWYRQDPGLGLRLIYFSYDVKMKEKGDIPEGYSVSREKKERFSLILESASTNQTSMYLCASSLGQGDFFGNTIYFGEGSWLTVV.

The J gene is TRBJ2-1, the V gene TRBV9; the match to TRBD2 covers 7 bases. Germline V gene lookup returns CDR1 SGDLS and CDR2 YYNGEE. This CDR3 comprises 15 residues. J was trimmed by 2 bases and V by 4 bases; bases with no gene match: 6. CDR3 DNA sequence: TGTGCCAGCAGCTCTAGTGGGACTACCTACAATGAGCAGTTCTTC. As protein: CASSSSGTTYNEQFF.

V and J are TRBV4-3 and TRBJ2-7; 7 nucleotides agree with TRBD1. The germline V gene has CDR1 LGHNA and CDR2 YSLEER. V was pared by 2 bases and J by 0 bases, with 7 bases of the junction left unmatched. The CDR3 loop spans 16 amino acids. CDR3 bases: TGCGCCAGCAGCCAATCGACAGGGTTCCCCTCCTACGAGCAGTACTTC. Its protein product is CASSQSTGFPSYEQYF.

J is TRBJ1-5 and V is TRBV2, with a possible D match to TRBD1 (6 bases). The germline V and J ends were trimmed by 3 bases and 4 bases, with 10 bases remaining between them. Germline lookup yields CDR1 SNHLY and CDR2 FYNNEI. The CDR3 sequence is 14 residues long. The CDR3 is CASSEDRVNQPQHF. The DNA for the CDR3 is TGTGCCAGCAGTGAGGACAGAGTGAATCAGCCCCAGCATTTT.